These 16 T cell receptor beta chains came from one sample sequenced in a study of cytomegalovirus exposure and HLA in healthy donors. PCR involved 60 Vbeta and 13 Jbeta primers. Clones were read by immunoSEQ multiplex PCR, and TCRdb kept only the in-frame ones, dropping some. The sample yields around 160,000 clones, around 72% seen once. The sample was PBMCs. The source is a man over 45 in good health and CMV-seronegative.

The chain is built from TRBV18 and TRBJ1-4; TRBD1 matches at 10 bases. J was trimmed by 3 bases and V by 3 bases; bases with no gene match: 1. In germline, CDR1 is KGHSH, CDR2 LQKENI. The CDR3 has 15 residues. The CDR3 DNA follows: TGTGCCAGCTCACCGGGACAGGGGTCTAATGAAAAACTGTTTTTT. Protein: CASSPGQGSNEKLFF.

V gene TRBV29-1 combines with J gene TRBJ2-7, with D uncertain. Trimming stripped 3 bases from V and 2 bases from J, with 23 bases between. There are 17 residues in the CDR3. In germline, CDR1 is SQVTM, CDR2 ANQGSEA. The CDR3, as DNA: TGCAGCGTTGATCCACATCCCCTCGACATAATCCCCTACGAGCAGTACTTC. Translation gives CSVDPHPLDIIPYEQYF.

The chain couples TRBV7-8 to TRBJ2-1; TRBD1 might be the D (5 bases). The CDR3 is 15 residues long. V was shortened by 5 bases and J by 0 bases, with 11 bases between the two germline ends. In germline, CDR1 is SGHVS, CDR2 FQNEAQ. The CDR3 DNA follows: TGTGCCAGCAGCATACGACAGAGCTCCTACAATGAGCAGTTCTTC. Translation gives CASSIRQSSYNEQFF.

The V gene is TRBV11-2, the J gene TRBJ1-2; D is unresolved. The CDR3 loop spans 12 amino acids. Per the germline V gene, CDR1 is SGHAT and CDR2 is FQNNGV. V lost 5 bases and J lost 9, with 13 bases in between. The CDR3 DNA reads TGTGCCAGCAGCCCCCGACAAACGAGCTACACCTTC. This gives the protein CASSPRQTSYTF.

This clone has just a few counts. The chain employs TRBV5-1 and TRBJ2-1, with a weak D call TRBD1 (5 bases). V was cut by 0 bases and J by 7 bases, with 14 bases left in between. Germline-derived CDR1 and CDR2 are SGHRS and YFSETQ. There are 15 residues in the CDR3. CDR3 DNA sequence: TGCGCCAGCAGCTTGGCGAGGACACCAGGGAATGAGCAGTTCTTC. This codes for CASSLARTPGNEQFF.

V and J are TRBV4-3 and TRBJ1-4; 7 nucleotides match TRBD1. Germline assignment: CDR1 LGHNA and CDR2 YSLEER. Unmatched junction bases numbered 10, after V lost 0 bases and J lost 6 bases. The CDR3 runs to 17 residues. The CDR3 protein is CASSQDPTGVGDEKLFF. The CDR3 nucleotides are TGCGCCAGCAGCCAAGATCCTACAGGGGTTGGGGATGAAAAACTGTTTTTT.

This rearrangement joins TRBV11-2 to TRBJ2-7; no definite D call. V dropped 5 bases and J dropped 4 bases, with 12 bases sitting between them. This CDR3 has 13 residues. Germline CDR1 SGHAT, CDR2 FQNNGV. The CDR3 loop reads CASSPIRKYEQYF. The CDR3 DNA reads TGTGCCAGCAGCCCCATCAGGAAATACGAGCAGTACTTC.

The chain combines TRBV6-1 with TRBJ1-1; maybe TRBD1 (5 bases). CDR1 is MNHNS and CDR2 is SASEGT in the germline V gene. Trimming removed 2 bases at V and 0 bases at J, with 16 bases between. The CDR3 totals 17 residues. The CDR3 loop is CASSEPGSPEMNTEAFF. DNA for the CDR3: TGTGCCAGCAGTGAACCAGGGTCCCCCGAAATGAACACTGAAGCTTTCTTT.

The chain links TRBV7-2 to TRBJ1-6, with D hard to call. CDR3 size: 15 residues. Germline V gene lookup returns CDR1 SGHTA and CDR2 FQGNSA. Trimming left V 7 bases short and J 0 bases short, with 10 bases between. CDR3 protein: CASTLRSSYNSPLHF. The CDR3 nucleotides read TGTGCCAGCACCCTCCGGAGCTCCTATAATTCACCCCTCCACTTT.

The chain recombines TRBV29-1 with TRBJ2-1; TRBD2 aligns across 8 bases. CDR1 and CDR2 from the germline V gene are SQVTM and ANQGSEA. The CDR3 spans 17 residues. The CDR3 protein is CSHERGGGSLSYNEQFF. The CDR3 nucleotides are TGCAGTCACGAGCGGGGCGGGGGGAGCCTCTCCTACAATGAGCAGTTCTTC.

This chain links TRBV7-2 with TRBJ2-7; maybe TRBD2 (5 bases). V shed 5 bases and J shed 5 bases, with 16 bases lying between them. Germline-derived CDR1 and CDR2 are SGHTA and FQGNSA. This CDR3 comprises 14 residues. The DNA of the CDR3 is TGTGCCAGCAGCGTAAGGACTCCGCCACACGAGCAGTACTTC. Its protein product is CASSVRTPPHEQYF.

The chain is built from TRBV10-3 and TRBJ2-3, with 7 bases lining up with TRBD2. The germline gives CDR1 ENHRY, CDR2 SYGVKD. CDR3 length: 14 amino acids. V trimming: 6 bases; J trimming: 2 bases; junction bases outside the gene matches: 5. For the CDR3, the DNA is TGTGCCATCAGCACCAGCGGGGCCACAGATACGCAGTATTTT. Translated, it gives CAISTSGATDTQYF.

About this clone itself: Distinct nucleotide sequences in the sample also encode this CDR3. This sequence joins TRBV6-5 and TRBJ2-1; 9 bases fit TRBD2. Trimming at V came to 5 bases and at J to 4 bases, leaving 6 bases not matched to a gene. Germline CDR1 reads MNHEY; CDR2 reads SVGAGI. This CDR3 has 15 amino acids. DNA of the CDR3: TGTGCCAGCAGTCGGAGCGGGGGGCATTACAATGAGCAGTTCTTC. It yields the protein CASSRSGGHYNEQFF.

The chain couples TRBV12-5 to TRBJ2-1; no clear D. This CDR3 is built from 12 residues. Per germline, CDR1 LGHNT and CDR2 FRNRAP. The V and J ends lost 0 bases and 9 bases respectively, with 6 bases between them. CDR3 residues: CASGLVQTEQFF. The CDR3 coding sequence is TGTGCTAGTGGTTTGGTACAAACTGAGCAGTTCTTC. Full variable domain (missing parts from reference TRBV12-5 and TRBJ2-1): DARVTQTPRHKVTEMGQEVTMRCQPILGHNTVFWYRQTMMQGLELLAYFRNRAPLDDSGMPKDRFSAEMPDATLATLKIQPSEPRDSAVYFCASGLVQTEQFFGPGTRLTVL.

The CDR3 nucleotides read TGCGCCAGCAGTCCCGGCCGGGACATCCTCTATGGCTACACCTTC. It yields the protein CASSPGRDILYGYTF. J is TRBJ1-2 and V is TRBV5-1; a weak D match, TRBD1 (6 bases). Germline V gene sequence: CDR1 SGHRS, CDR2 YFSETQ. This CDR3 has 15 amino acids. Trimming took 5 bases from V and 4 from J, leaving 18 bases between them.

In the case of this clone: One end of the junction does not line up with germline, which may come from a read error. J is TRBJ1-1 and V is TRBV5-6, with D perhaps TRBD1 (5 bases). The CDR3 is made up of 17 amino acids. CDR1 is SGHDT and CDR2 is YYEEEE in the germline V gene. CDR3 DNA sequence: TGTGCCAGCAGCTTGGTCGTCGGTGCCGGGGGAGGAGTTGAAACTTTCTTT. Amino acids: CASSLVVGAGGGVETFF. The entire variable domain, with the rest obtained from reference TRBV5-6 and TRBJ1-1, is as follows: DAGVTQSPTHLIKTRGQQVTLRCSPKSGHDTVSWYQQALGQGPQFIFQYYEEEERQRGNFPDRFSGHQFPNYSSELNVNALLLGDSALYLCASSLVVGAGGGVETFFGQGTRLTVV.